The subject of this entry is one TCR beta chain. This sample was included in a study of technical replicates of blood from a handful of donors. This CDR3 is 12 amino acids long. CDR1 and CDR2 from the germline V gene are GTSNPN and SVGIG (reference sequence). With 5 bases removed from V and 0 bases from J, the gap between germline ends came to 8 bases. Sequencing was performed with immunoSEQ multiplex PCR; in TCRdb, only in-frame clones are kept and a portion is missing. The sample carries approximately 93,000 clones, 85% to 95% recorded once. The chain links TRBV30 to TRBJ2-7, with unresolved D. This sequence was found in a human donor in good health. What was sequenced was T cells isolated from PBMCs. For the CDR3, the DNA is TGTGCCTGGGGAGTAAGCTCCTACGAGCAGTACTTC. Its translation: CAWGVSSYEQYF. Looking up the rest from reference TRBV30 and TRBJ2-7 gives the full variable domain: SQTIHQWPATLVQPVGSPLSLECTVEGTSNPNLYWYRQAAGRGLQLLFYSVGIGQISSEVPQNLSASRPQDRQFILSSKKLLLSDSGFYLCAWGVSSYEQYFGPGTRLTVT.